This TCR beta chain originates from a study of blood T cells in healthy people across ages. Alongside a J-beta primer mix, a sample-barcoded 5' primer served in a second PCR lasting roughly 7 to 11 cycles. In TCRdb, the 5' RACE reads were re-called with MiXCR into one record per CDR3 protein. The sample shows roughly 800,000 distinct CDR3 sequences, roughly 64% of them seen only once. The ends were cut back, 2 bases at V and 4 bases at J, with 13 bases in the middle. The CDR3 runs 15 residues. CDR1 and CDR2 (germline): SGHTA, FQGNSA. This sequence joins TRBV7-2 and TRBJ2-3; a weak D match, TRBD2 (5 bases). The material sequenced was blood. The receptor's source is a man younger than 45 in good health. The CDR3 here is CASSLIRTEADTQYF. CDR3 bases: TGTGCCAGCAGCTTAATCCGGACGGAGGCAGATACGCAGTATTTT.